A selection of T cell receptor beta chains follows, all from one sample in a study of CD8 T cells in Susac syndrome. Via MiXCR, TCRdb re-called the immunoSEQ multiplex PCR reads, giving one row per CDR3 protein. The sample has hundreds of thousands of distinct CDR3 sequences, more than 85% seen once. Sequenced: CD8+ T cells from PBMCs. These receptors were obtained from a human donor with multiple sclerosis. The CDR3 runs from the conserved cysteine through the conserved F or W. D genes are given only for firm matches. Only some rows state a clone size, as once, few, many or a class for expanded clones.

abundance	v_gene	d_gene	j_gene	CDR3aa	CDR3nt
-	TRBV7-9	-	TRBJ2-7	CASSPKQSPYEQYF	TGTGCCAGCAGCCCCAAGCAGAGTCCCTACGAGCAGTACTTC
once	TRBV30	-	TRBJ1-3	CAWSVLGLEDGNTIYF	TGTGCCTGGAGTGTATTGGGTTTAGAGGATGGAAACACCATATATTTT
-	TRBV9	-	TRBJ1-5	CASSASDSNQPQHF	TGTGCCAGCAGCGCCTCCGATAGCAATCAGCCCCAGCATTTT
-	TRBV5-6	TRBD2	TRBJ2-5	CASSLVREYPQETQYF	TGTGCCAGCAGCTTGGTGCGGGAGTACCCTCAAGAGACCCAGTACTTC
-	TRBV12-3/TRBV12-4	TRBD1	TRBJ1-2	CASSPDRGRSTSYTF	TGTGCCAGCAGTCCCGACAGGGGGCGAAGTACAAGCTACACCTTC
-	TRBV4-1	TRBD1	TRBJ1-5	CASSQETGYQPQHF	TGCGCCAGCAGCCAAGAGACAGGGTATCAGCCCCAGCATTTT
few	TRBV13	-	TRBJ2-7	CASSFIYRPYEQYF	TGTGCCAGCAGCTTTATTTACAGGCCCTACGAGCAGTACTTC
-	TRBV14	-	TRBJ2-5	CASSQDLGLQETQYF	TGTGCCAGCAGCCAAGACTTGGGTCTCCAAGAGACCCAGTACTTC
-	TRBV3-1	-	TRBJ2-7	CASSRPGSGYEQYF	TGTGCCAGCAGCCGCCCGGGGAGCGGATACGAGCAGTACTTC
-	TRBV29-1	TRBD2	TRBJ2-7	CSVALAGGVHEQYF	TGCAGCGTTGCGTTAGCGGGGGGGGTCCACGAGCAGTACTTC
-	TRBV9	TRBD1	TRBJ2-5	CASSPWDRAETQYF	TGTGCCAGCAGCCCTTGGGACAGGGCAGAGACCCAGTACTTC
-	TRBV4-3	-	TRBJ2-3	CASSQDNTDTDTQYF	TGCGCCAGCAGCCAAGATAATACAGACACAGATACGCAGTATTTT
-	TRBV7-8	-	TRBJ2-1	CASSPRKGRYYNEQFF	TGTGCCAGCAGCCCAAGAAAAGGGAGGTACTACAATGAGCAGTTCTTC
-	TRBV5-1	-	TRBJ1-1	CASSFLGDALNTEAFF	TGCGCCAGCAGCTTTCTCGGTGATGCGTTGAACACTGAAGCTTTCTTT
-	TRBV21-1	-	TRBJ2-2	CASSKLKGQGGGELFF	TGTGCCAGCAGCAAACTGAAGGGACAGGGCGGCGGGGAGCTGTTTTTT
-	TRBV4-3	-	TRBJ1-2	CASSQGRGTNYGYTF	TGCGCCAGCAGCCAAGGACGGGGGACTAACTATGGCTACACCTTC
-	TRBV30	TRBD2	TRBJ2-7	CAWSGLGRSLDAQYF	TGTGCCTGGAGTGGCCTCGGGAGGTCGCTTGACGCGCAGTACTTC
-	TRBV27	-	TRBJ1-2	CASSPNRDHFYGYTF	TGTGCCAGCAGTCCCAACAGGGACCACTTCTATGGCTACACCTTC
-	TRBV20-1	-	TRBJ1-3	CSASYPGDSGNTIYF	TGCAGTGCTAGCTATCCCGGGGACTCTGGAAACACCATATATTTT
once	TRBV5-1	TRBD2	TRBJ2-7	CASSLSSSGGYEQYF	TGCGCCAGCAGCTTGTCCTCTAGCGGGGGCTACGAGCAGTACTTC
-	TRBV5-6	TRBD2	TRBJ2-3	CASSLWLAGGPGDTQYF	TGTGCCAGCAGCTTGTGGTTAGCGGGGGGGCCCGGAGATACGCAGTATTTT
-	TRBV4-1	-	TRBJ2-3	CASSQVLSTDTQYF	TGCGCCAGCAGCCAAGTCCTGAGCACAGATACGCAGTATTTT
-	TRBV7-9	-	TRBJ2-7	CASSQHPYEQYF	TGTGCCAGCAGCCAACATCCCTACGAGCAGTACTTC
once	TRBV3-1	TRBD2	TRBJ2-7	CASSQDQGSGGLSYEQYF	TGTGCCAGCAGCCAAGATCAAGGCAGCGGGGGACTCTCCTACGAGCAGTACTTC
-	TRBV6-5	-	TRBJ2-5	CASSYLGTPRETQYF	TGTGCCAGCAGTTACCTCGGAACTCCCAGGGAGACCCAGTACTTC
-	TRBV6-2/TRBV6-3	-	TRBJ2-1	CASSAQWEQFF	TGTGCCAGCAGCGCCCAGTGGGAGCAGTTCTTC
-	TRBV3-1	-	TRBJ2-2	CASSQDLGTGELFF	TGTGCCAGCAGCCAAGATCTTGGTACCGGGGAGCTGTTTTTT
-	TRBV30	-	TRBJ2-2	CAWAWANTGELFF	TGTGCCTGGGCCTGGGCGAACACCGGGGAGCTGTTTTTT